This T cell receptor (beta chain) comes out of a study of T cells after posttransplantation cyclophosphamide. Cyclophosphamide on days +3 and +4 followed busulfan-fludarabine conditioning and a marrow graft. The protocol was immunoSEQ multiplex PCR, while the TCRdb copy is restricted to in-frame clones and leaves out a portion. The sample carries under 20,000 clones, around 68% recorded once. General study points: Later post-transplant blood repertoires were often dominated by donor CD8+ memory clones. Recipient CMV seropositivity and CMV reactivation strongly tracked TRB clonality. Tissue-infiltrating T cells from skin or gut overlapped little with blood T cells.

With respect to this clone: Antigen: not known.

The sequence derives from a male patient in his thirties who received an allogeneic stem cell transplant from a related donor, was CMV-positive, and had acute GVHD only. Some T cells may arise from the graft donor. Specimen: PBMCs, collected after an allogeneic stem cell transplant with post-transplant cyclophosphamide.

The CDR3 sequence is CASSVDGREGKLFF. CDR3 DNA: TGTGCCAGCAGCGTAGATGGTAGGGAGGGAAAACTGTTTTTT. The gene calls are TRBV9 and TRBJ1-4; D not certain. The CDR3 consists of 14 residues. Germline V gene lookup returns CDR1 SGDLS and CDR2 YYNGEE. V gave up 0 bases and J gave up 10 bases, with 13 bases separating them.